The clone carrying this TCR beta chain has a count of ten or more. No antigen is known for it. This entry is derived from a study of metastatic and nonmetastatic thyroid tumors. Study details: Repertoire data that came from the blood and tumor or nodule tissue of malignant and benign thyroid patients were compared. Overall study findings and caveats: When malignant thyroid tumors were compared with benign nodules, TCR beta diversity was reportedly significantly higher in the malignant tumors. This held in both blood and tumor samples.

As processed by the authors: A classifier of distant metastasis in papillary thyroid cancer was built from CDR3 differences (across clinicopathological groups). MiXCR reprocessed the PCR reads for TCRdb. The V and J calls here are based on TCRdb, not the publication. This table has more than 50,000 clones, approximately 20% appearing once. Thyroid surgery was preceded by no treatment in any patient. Germline V gene data show CDR1 as SGHDN and CDR2 as FVKESK. V dropped 1 base and J dropped 9 bases, with 10 bases sitting between them. CDR3 length: 13 amino acids. The source of this sequence is a female donor with papillary thyroid cancer or a benign thyroid nodule (not recorded which). Some clones in this sample may be carry-over from other donors' samples. The genes are TRBV14 and TRBJ2-1, with D perhaps TRBD1 (6 bases). The specimen sequenced was blood. The chain's CDR3 is CASSQVGGSEQFF. Here the CDR3 DNA reads TGTGCCAGCAGCCAAGTTGGGGGCAGTGAGCAGTTCTTC.